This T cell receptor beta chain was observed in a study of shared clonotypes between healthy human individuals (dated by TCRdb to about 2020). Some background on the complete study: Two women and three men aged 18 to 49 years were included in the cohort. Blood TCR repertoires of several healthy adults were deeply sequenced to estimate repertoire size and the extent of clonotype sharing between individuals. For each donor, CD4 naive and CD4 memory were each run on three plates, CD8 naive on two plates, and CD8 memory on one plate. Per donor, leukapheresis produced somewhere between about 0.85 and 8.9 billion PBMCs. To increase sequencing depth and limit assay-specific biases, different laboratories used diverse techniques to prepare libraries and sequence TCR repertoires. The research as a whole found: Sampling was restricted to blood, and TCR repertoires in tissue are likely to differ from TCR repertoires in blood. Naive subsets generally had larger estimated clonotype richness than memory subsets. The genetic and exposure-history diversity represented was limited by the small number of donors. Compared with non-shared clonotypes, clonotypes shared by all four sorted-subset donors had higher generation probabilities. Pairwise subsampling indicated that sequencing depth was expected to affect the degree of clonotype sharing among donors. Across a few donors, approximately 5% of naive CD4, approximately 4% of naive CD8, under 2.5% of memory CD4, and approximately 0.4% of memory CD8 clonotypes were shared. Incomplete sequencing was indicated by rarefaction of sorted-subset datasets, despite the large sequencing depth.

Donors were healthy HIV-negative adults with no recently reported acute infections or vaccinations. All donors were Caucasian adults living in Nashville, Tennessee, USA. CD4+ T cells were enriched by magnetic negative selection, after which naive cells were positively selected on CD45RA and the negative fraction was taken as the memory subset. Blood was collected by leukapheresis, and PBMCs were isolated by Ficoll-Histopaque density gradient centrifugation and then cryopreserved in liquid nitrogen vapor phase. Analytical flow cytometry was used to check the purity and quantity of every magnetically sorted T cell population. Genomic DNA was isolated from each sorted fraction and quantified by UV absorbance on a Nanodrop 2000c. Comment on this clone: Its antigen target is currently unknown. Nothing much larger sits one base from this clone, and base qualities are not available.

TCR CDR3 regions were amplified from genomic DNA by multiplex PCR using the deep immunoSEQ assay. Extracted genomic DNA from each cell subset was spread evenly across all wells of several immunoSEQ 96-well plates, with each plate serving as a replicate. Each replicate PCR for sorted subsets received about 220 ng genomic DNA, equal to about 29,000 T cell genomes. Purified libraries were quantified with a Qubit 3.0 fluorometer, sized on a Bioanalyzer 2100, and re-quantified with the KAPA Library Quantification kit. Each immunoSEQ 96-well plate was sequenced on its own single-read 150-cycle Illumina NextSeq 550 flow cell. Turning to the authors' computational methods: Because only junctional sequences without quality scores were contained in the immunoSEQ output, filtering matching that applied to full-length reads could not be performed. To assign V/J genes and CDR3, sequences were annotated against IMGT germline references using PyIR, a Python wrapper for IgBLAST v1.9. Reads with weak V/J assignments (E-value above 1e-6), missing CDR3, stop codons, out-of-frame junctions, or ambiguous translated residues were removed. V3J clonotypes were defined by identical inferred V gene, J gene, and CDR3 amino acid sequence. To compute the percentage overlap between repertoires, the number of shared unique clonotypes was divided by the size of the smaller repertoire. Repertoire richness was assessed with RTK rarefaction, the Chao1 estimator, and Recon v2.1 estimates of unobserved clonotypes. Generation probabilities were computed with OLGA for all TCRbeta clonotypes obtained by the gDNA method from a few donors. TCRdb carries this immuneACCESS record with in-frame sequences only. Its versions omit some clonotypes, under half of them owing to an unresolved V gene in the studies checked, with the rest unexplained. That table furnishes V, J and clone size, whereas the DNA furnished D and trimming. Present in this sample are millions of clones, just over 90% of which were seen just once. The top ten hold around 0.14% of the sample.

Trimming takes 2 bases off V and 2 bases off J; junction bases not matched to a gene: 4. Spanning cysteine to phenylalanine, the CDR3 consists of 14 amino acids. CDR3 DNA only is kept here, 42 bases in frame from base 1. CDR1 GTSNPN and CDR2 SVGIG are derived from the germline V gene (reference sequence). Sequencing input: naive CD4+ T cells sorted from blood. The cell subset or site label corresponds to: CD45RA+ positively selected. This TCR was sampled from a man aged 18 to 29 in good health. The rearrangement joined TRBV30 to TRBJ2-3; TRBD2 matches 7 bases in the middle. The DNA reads TGTGCCTGGAGTCTAGCGGTCCTCACAGATACGCAGTATTTT. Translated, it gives CAWSLAVLTDTQYF.